This T cell receptor (beta chain) was profiled in a study of shared clonotypes between healthy human individuals. Across the study: Every donor yielded three CD4 naive, three CD4 memory, two CD8 naive and one CD8 memory plate.

Comment on this clone: As yet, its antigen is unknown.

Data came from immunoSEQ multiplex PCR; TCRdb stores just in-frame clones and leaves some out. Among around 1,900,000 clones, over 85% were seen once, and the ten largest hold under 2%. Naive CD8 cells lacked CD45RO, underwent positive selection for CCR7 and left out terminally differentiated effector memory CD45RA+ cells. Study results and limitations: Naive subsets usually exceeded memory subsets in estimated richness. The authors sampled blood alone, and tissue repertoires likely differ. Limited genetic and exposure-history diversity came from having few donors.

The V end was cut by 6 bases, the J end by 5 bases, with 13 bases between. This CDR3 is 13 amino acids long. Germline V gene sequence: CDR1 MNHNY, CDR2 SVGAGI (reference sequence). The chain is built from TRBV6-6 and TRBJ2-5; a possible D gene is TRBD2 (6 bases). This TCR came from a man younger than 30 in good health. Some clones in this sample may be carry-over from other donors' samples. The sequencing input was naive CD8+ T cells from PBMCs. The CDR3 coding sequence is TGTGCCAGCAGGGGGACTGGGATCGAGACCCAGTACTTC. It translates to CASRGTGIETQYF.